This T cell receptor (beta chain) came from a study of cytomegalovirus exposure and HLA in healthy donors. Study results and limitations: As a later analysis showed, a missense DCLRE1C variant was linked to trimming of TCR beta V- and J-genes.

PCR primers comprised 60 Vbeta and 13 Jbeta primers. Only in-frame clones appear in the TCRdb table, and some are missing; sequencing was by immunoSEQ multiplex PCR. The data contain over 150,000 clones, 84% of them seen just once; the ten biggest clones take up 1% to 1.5%. Concerning this clone: Its target is unknown.

With 1 base removed from V and 7 bases from J, the gap between germline ends came to 10 bases. CDR3 size: 14 residues. In germline, CDR1 is SGHVS, CDR2 FQNEAQ. The receptor comes from a girl aged 2-10 years in good health and CMV-seropositive. The sequenced sample consisted of PBMCs. J is TRBJ1-4 and V is TRBV7-8, with D uncertain. The CDR3 is CASSLGASAEKLFF. CDR3 sequence (DNA): TGTGCCAGCAGCTTAGGGGCCAGTGCTGAAAAACTGTTTTTT.